The 24 T cell receptor beta chains listed next were all sequenced from one sample in a study of T cell clonotyping in hematopoietic cell transplantation. The data were produced by immunoSEQ multiplex PCR, yet TCRdb's version contains in-frame clones alone and is incomplete. The table includes some 29,000 clones, approximately 90% detected once. This specimen consisted of PBMCs, obtained 100 days after allogeneic stem cell transplant. These receptors originate from a female patient aged 45 to 65 who had an allogeneic stem cell transplant from a related donor, so the T cells may come from the graft donor. Some clones in this sample may be carry-over from other donors' samples.

The chain joins TRBV6-5 to TRBJ1-6; D is unresolved. The germline V gene encodes CDR1 MNHEY and CDR2 SVGAGI. There are 16 residues in the CDR3. V was shortened by 2 bases and J by 0 bases, with 8 bases between the two germline ends. The CDR3 nucleotides are TGTGCCAGCAGTTACAGGCTGAGCTCCTATAATTCACCCCTCCACTTT. As protein: CASSYRLSSYNSPLHF.

The chain carries TRBV5-6 and TRBJ2-7; D gene unclear. Germline loops: CDR1 SGHDT, CDR2 YYEEEE. The V end was cut by 0 bases, the J end by 1 base, with 14 bases between. CDR3 length: 16 residues. The CDR3 loop reads CASSLGWVGISYEQYF. In nucleotides, the CDR3 is TGTGCCAGCAGCTTGGGGTGGGTGGGTATTTCCTACGAGCAGTACTTC.

This chain uses TRBV5-8 with TRBJ2-2; 9 bases agree with TRBD1. Germline V gene sequence: CDR1 SGHTS, CDR2 YDEGEE. Trimming removed 3 bases from V and 7 bases from J; junction bases left unmatched: 7. The CDR3 consists of 15 residues. CDR3 residues: CASSWGQGPHGELFF. The DNA for the CDR3 is TGTGCCAGCAGCTGGGGACAGGGACCCCACGGGGAGCTGTTTTTT.

V and J are TRBV7-9 and TRBJ1-2; perhaps TRBD1 as D (5 bases). Trimming pared 3 bases from V and 8 bases from J, leaving 10 bases between. The CDR3 spans 12 residues. CDR1 is SEHNR and CDR2 is FQNEAQ in the germline V gene (reference sequence). CDR3 amino acids: CASSFQGSGYTF. The CDR3 DNA sequence: TGTGCCAGCAGCTTCCAGGGAAGCGGCTACACCTTC.

This chain links TRBV27 with TRBJ2-7, with TRBD1 identical over 7 bases. The germline V gene encodes CDR1 MNHEY and CDR2 SMNVEV (reference sequence). This CDR3 has 13 residues. Unmatched junction bases numbered 3, after V lost 6 bases and J lost 1 base. The CDR3 DNA sequence: TGTGCCAGCAGGCCGACAGGGTCCTACGAGCAGTACTTC. Its protein product is CASRPTGSYEQYF.

The chain combines TRBV6-1 with TRBJ1-2; TRBD1 might be the D (6 bases). Trimming stripped 6 bases from V and 0 bases from J, with 14 bases between. This CDR3 spans 15 amino acids. Germline assignment: CDR1 MNHNS and CDR2 SASEGT. The chain's CDR3 is CASSRGQSPNYGYTF. DNA of the CDR3: TGTGCCAGCAGCCGGGGGCAGTCGCCTAACTATGGCTACACCTTC.

Here the CDR3 reads CASSLVRVVRTEAFF. The CDR3 nucleotides read TGTGCCAGCAGCTTAGTAAGAGTGGTGAGGACTGAAGCTTTCTTT. The chain recombines TRBV7-6 with TRBJ1-1; D uncertain. V was cut by 1 base and J by 5 bases, with 14 bases left in between. CDR3 size: 15 residues. Germline lookup yields CDR1 SGHVS and CDR2 FNYEAQ.

V and J are TRBV7-2 and TRBJ2-7; the match to TRBD2 covers 10 bases. The ends lost 2 bases at V and 7 bases at J; junction bases unmatched: 5. The length of the CDR3 is 14 residues. Germline loops: CDR1 SGHTA, CDR2 FQGNSA. Written as DNA, the CDR3 is TGTGCCAGCAGCTTAAGCGGGGGGGCATGGGAGCAGTACTTC. Translation gives CASSLSGGAWEQYF.

The chain couples TRBV7-3 to TRBJ1-1; D uncertain. Germline CDR1 SGHTA, CDR2 FQGTGA. The CDR3 covers 12 residues. Trimming took off 4 bases at V and 4 bases at J, with 7 bases between the two ends. The CDR3: CASSSLGTEAFF. CDR3 DNA sequence: TGTGCCAGCAGCTCCTTGGGCACTGAAGCTTTCTTT. Full variable domain (remainder filled in from reference TRBV7-3 and TRBJ1-1): GAGVSQTPSNKVTEKGKYVELRCDPISGHTALYWYRQSLGQGPEFLIYFQGTGAADDSGLPNDRFFAVRPEGSVSTLKIQRTERGDSAVYLCASSSLGTEAFFGQGTRLTVV.

The chain joins TRBV29-1 to TRBJ1-2, with TRBD1 identical over 9 bases. After removal of 6 bases from V and 4 bases from J, the junction contained 9 bases not matched to a gene. Germline lookup yields CDR1 SQVTM and CDR2 ANQGSEA. The CDR3 is 14 amino acids. CDR3 residues: CSVVQGAQGYGYTF. The CDR3 nucleotides are TGCAGCGTAGTACAGGGGGCGCAGGGCTATGGCTACACCTTC.

The V gene is TRBV10-3, the J gene TRBJ1-1, with D possibly matching TRBD1 (5 bases). Trimming cost V 3 bases and J 8 bases, with 7 bases left between them. This CDR3 contains 11 residues. The germline V gene has CDR1 ENHRY and CDR2 SYGVKD. CDR3 sequence (DNA): TGTGCCATCAGTGACCAGGGAGAAGCTTTCTTT. Its protein is CAISDQGEAFF.

The CDR3 coding sequence is TGCAGCGTTCCAGCGGGGGGGCTGGAGACCCAGTACTTC. Residues: CSVPAGGLETQYF. This sequence joins TRBV29-1 and TRBJ2-5, with 10 bases lining up with TRBD2. Germline CDR1 is SQVTM and CDR2 is ANQGSEA. V lost 5 bases, J lost 5 bases, and 5 bases stayed unmatched. This CDR3 is built from 13 residues.

This clone was seen more than once but under ten times. The chain is built from TRBV4-1 and TRBJ1-6; D is uncertain. Germline V gene sequence: CDR1 MGHRA, CDR2 YSYEKL. Trimming removed 3 bases at V and 7 bases at J, with 10 bases between. The CDR3 spans 14 residues. CDR3 DNA sequence: TGCGCCAGCAGCCATCTTATGGGGAATTCACCCCTCCACTTT. Translated: CASSHLMGNSPLHF.

The V gene is TRBV10-1, the J gene TRBJ1-1; 10 positions agree with TRBD1. Germline values: CDR1 WNHNN, CDR2 SYGVQD (reference sequence). V shed 5 bases, J shed 1 base, and the junction held 4 bases outside the gene matches. The CDR3 contains 15 residues. The CDR3 sequence is CASSQRTGGNTEAFF. The CDR3 DNA follows: TGCGCCAGCAGTCAACGGACAGGGGGGAACACTGAAGCTTTCTTT.

This clone was found once. CDR3 residues: CASSADRGSTDTQYF. As DNA, the CDR3 is TGTGCCAGCAGCGCCGACAGGGGTAGCACAGATACGCAGTATTTT. The rearrangement links TRBV7-2 to TRBJ2-3; 8 nucleotides align to TRBD1. Per the germline V gene, CDR1 is SGHTA and CDR2 is FQGNSA. This CDR3 spans 15 amino acids. The V segment lost 5 bases and the J segment 0 bases; nucleotides outside the gene matches: 4. Full variable domain (missing parts from reference TRBV7-2 and TRBJ2-3): GAGVSQSPSNKVTEKGKDVELRCDPISGHTALYWYRQSLGQGLEFLIYFQGNSAPDKSGLPSDRFSAERTGGSVSTLTIQRTQQEDSAVYLCASSADRGSTDTQYFGPGTRLTVL.

This sequence joins TRBV6-5 and TRBJ1-2; 7 bases are shared with TRBD1. Germline V gives CDR1 MNHEY, CDR2 SVGAGI. The CDR3 totals 12 residues. The junction had 11 bases not matched to a gene; V was cut back by 6 bases and J by 13 bases. Here the CDR3 reads CASSPLDRFLTF. The CDR3 DNA is TGTGCCAGCAGCCCGCTGGACAGGTTCCTCACCTTC.

The genes are TRBV6-1 and TRBJ1-1; 7 nucleotides agree with TRBD1. This CDR3 contains 13 residues. Trimming took 6 bases from V and 0 from J; bases not matched to a gene: 1. CDR1 is MNHNS and CDR2 is SASEGT in the germline V gene. For the CDR3, the DNA is TGTGCCAGCAGGGGGACAGTGAACACTGAAGCTTTCTTT. Its protein is CASRGTVNTEAFF.

The chain carries TRBV5-4 and TRBJ2-3; 9 nucleotides line up with TRBD2. The trim removed 4 bases at V and 2 bases at J, leaving 5 bases unmatched. CDR3 length: 15 residues. Germline CDR1 reads SGHNT; CDR2 reads YYREEE (reference sequence). CDR3 loop: CASSPTSGPTDTQYF. CDR3 coding DNA: TGTGCCAGCAGCCCGACTAGCGGACCCACAGATACGCAGTATTTT.

This clone was seen a few times. The chain has TRBV11-3 and TRBJ1-6; TRBD1 is a possible D gene (6 bases). CDR3 length: 14 residues. Germline assignment: CDR1 SGHNT and CDR2 YENEEA. V was clipped by 1 base and J by 6 bases, with 7 bases between them. The CDR3: CASSLGGGNSPLHF. The DNA for the CDR3 is TGTGCCAGCAGCTTAGGAGGGGGTAATTCACCCCTCCACTTT.

This chain connects TRBV11-2 to TRBJ1-1; a weak D match, TRBD1 (6 bases). The ends were cut back, 5 bases at V and 0 bases at J, with 25 bases in the middle. From germline, CDR1 is SGHAT and CDR2 FQNNGV. This CDR3 has 19 residues. This chain's CDR3 is CASSPTNREGFRMNTEAFF. For the CDR3, the DNA is TGTGCCAGCAGCCCCACGAACAGGGAGGGCTTCAGGATGAACACTGAAGCTTTCTTT.

The rearrangement uses TRBV29-1 and TRBJ2-2; possibly TRBD2 for D (7 bases). The CDR3 runs to 14 residues. Trimming stripped 5 bases from V and 6 bases from J, with 16 bases between. Germline V lookup: CDR1 SQVTM, CDR2 ANQGSEA. CDR3 sequence reads: CSVQWGGDSGELFF. The CDR3 coding sequence is TGCAGCGTTCAGTGGGGGGGCGATTCCGGGGAGCTGTTTTTT.

The rearrangement links TRBV4-1 to TRBJ2-1; 11 bases align to TRBD1. In germline, CDR1 is MGHRA, CDR2 YSYEKL. The CDR3 runs to 14 residues. Trimming took 7 bases from V and 5 from J; bases not matched to a gene: 4. DNA for the CDR3: TGCGCCAGCACTCGGGACAGGGGGGACAATGAGCAGTTCTTC. Translation: CASTRDRGDNEQFF.

The chain couples TRBV19 to TRBJ2-7; D is possibly TRBD2 (6 bases). The V gene's germline CDR1 is LNHDA and CDR2 SQIVND (reference sequence). V was trimmed by 1 base and J by 3 bases, leaving 16 bases between them. CDR3 length equals 16 residues. The CDR3 DNA reads TGTGCCAGTAGTATAGCGGGGCAGGGAGGTTTCTACGAGCAGTACTTC. Translating gives CASSIAGQGGFYEQYF.

This chain uses TRBV7-6 with TRBJ1-5; D unclear. V gave up 4 bases and J gave up 5 bases, with 21 bases separating them. CDR3 length: 17 amino acids. Germline CDR1 is SGHVS and CDR2 is FNYEAQ. The CDR3 nucleotides read TGTGCCAGCAGCTCGCCCCCGGGAAGGAAAGGAGATCAGCCCCAGCATTTT. It is translated as CASSSPPGRKGDQPQHF.